This record concerns one T cell receptor (beta chain) sequence. This sample was taken from a study of blood T cells in healthy people across ages. The CDR3 runs 13 residues. Germline CDR1 reads LNHDA; CDR2 reads SQIVND (reference sequence). Trimming at V came to 10 bases and at J to 5 bases, leaving 10 bases not matched to a gene. The people who gave samples were healthy Caucasians from Russia, aged about 6 to 100. A sample-barcoded 5' primer and a J-beta primer mix were used in a second PCR of about 6 to 12 cycles. Using its own MiXCR run on the 5' RACE reads, TCRdb lists one record per CDR3 protein. The profile shows approximately 320,000 distinct CDR3 sequences, less than 30% of them singletons.

This sequence originates from a woman in her 70s in good health. The V call is TRBV19, the J call TRBJ2-7; 8 positions match TRBD1. What was sequenced was blood. CDR3 amino acids: CATRTRGQDEQYF. The CDR3 DNA is TGTGCCACCCGGACCAGGGGACAGGACGAGCAGTACTTC.